A single T cell receptor (beta chain) is shown here with its context. Libraries were prepared by immunoSEQ multiplex PCR; TCRdb keeps only in-frame clonotypes and omits some of them. This sample has about 680,000 clones, with about 78% found just once. Germline CDR1 SNHLY, CDR2 FYNNEI. The CDR3 extends over 14 amino acids. V shed 8 bases and J shed 4 bases, with 12 bases lying between them. This sample stems from a study of shared clonotypes between healthy human individuals. The study drew all its donors from Caucasian adults living in Nashville, Tennessee. The sample comprised memory CD4+ T cells sorted from blood. Specified subset: CD45RA-negative fraction. The chain has TRBV2 and TRBJ2-6; D tentatively reads TRBD1 or TRBD2 (5 bases each). The sequence was collected from a woman in her twenties or thirties in good health. The CDR3 DNA sequence: TGTGCCAGCTGGGGGATCTCGGGGGCCAACGTCCTGACTTTC. Translated, it gives CASWGISGANVLTF.